This TCR beta chain derives from a study of blood T cell repertoires in COVID-19. The table came from immunoSEQ multiplex PCR; TCRdb's copy has only in-frame clones and leaves some out. The profile shows about 190,000 clones, around 88% of them singletons. A few counts support this clone. J lost 6 bases, V lost 5 bases, and 4 bases had no gene match. The germline V gene has CDR1 KGHSH and CDR2 LQKENI. CDR3 length equals 13 residues. The sequence was obtained from a man aged 45-65 years with active or convalescent COVID-19. Source material: peripheral blood. The chain links TRBV18 to TRBJ1-5; 7 bases are shared with TRBD1. This chain's CDR3 is CASSFDRAQPQHF. As DNA, the CDR3 is TGTGCCAGCTCATTTGACAGGGCTCAGCCCCAGCATTTT.